The T cell receptor beta chain described here comes from a study of shared clonotypes between healthy human individuals. About the study: The plates for each donor numbered three CD4 naive, three CD4 memory, two CD8 naive and one CD8 memory.

TCRdb keeps only in-frame clones here, not all; method: immunoSEQ multiplex PCR. There are some 2 million clones in the sample; approximately 95% occur only once, and 0.13% lies in the top ten. This clone occurred a few times. The germline V gene has CDR1 MNHNS and CDR2 SASEGT. V was cut by 6 bases and J by 9 bases, with 12 bases left in between. The CDR3 is made up of 13 amino acids. The chain carries TRBV6-1 and TRBJ1-6; no clear D. Specimen: naive CD4+ T cells sorted from blood. Subset denoted: CD45RA+ positively selected. The clonotype was recovered from a man aged 18-30 years in good health. CDR3 DNA: TGTGCCAGCAGCCCAGTTTTGGCTTCACCCCTCCACTTT. Protein product: CASSPVLASPLHF.